The source of this TCR beta chain is a study of metastatic and nonmetastatic thyroid tumors. Thyroid surgery was preceded by no treatment in any patient. V lost 0 bases and J 5 bases, leaving 5 bases between the germline ends. Per the germline V gene, CDR1 is SGDLS and CDR2 is YYNGEE. The CDR3 contains 13 residues. This clone has ten or more counts. TCRdb reanalyzed the PCR reads via MiXCR. The sample includes 89,000 or so clones, 8.6% of them seen just once. This sequence joins TRBV9 and TRBJ2-2; no clear D. The sequenced sample was blood. This receptor was taken from a female donor with papillary thyroid cancer or a benign thyroid nodule (not recorded which). Some clones in this sample may be carry-over from other donors' samples. The CDR3 nucleotides are TGTGCCAGCAGCGTAGTCGAGACCGGGGAGCTGTTTTTT. Amino acid sequence: CASSVVETGELFF.